There are many counts of the clone carrying this TCR beta chain. Its matching antigen is unknown. This sample is part of a study of early T cells in non-severe SARS-CoV-2 infection. Broader study findings: Missing private and CD4 specificities, VDJdb matching favored anti-spike CD8 responses.

Germline V gene lookup returns CDR1 MDHEN and CDR2 SYDVKM. The CDR3 is 14 residues long. Trimming removed 3 bases from V and 1 base from J, with 10 bases in between. Using its own MiXCR run on the 5' RACE reads, TCRdb lists one record per CDR3 protein. This table has roughly 47,000 distinct CDR3 sequences, under 7% appearing once. This sequence was found in an adult who was a healthcare worker with PCR-confirmed SARS-CoV-2 infection or an uninfected control (not recorded which). The material sequenced was whole blood, taken at baseline. This chain links TRBV28 with TRBJ2-7, with no clear D. CDR3 in DNA: TGTGCCAGCAGTTTTTCGAGGATATCCTACGAGCAGTACTTC. This encodes CASSFSRISYEQYF.